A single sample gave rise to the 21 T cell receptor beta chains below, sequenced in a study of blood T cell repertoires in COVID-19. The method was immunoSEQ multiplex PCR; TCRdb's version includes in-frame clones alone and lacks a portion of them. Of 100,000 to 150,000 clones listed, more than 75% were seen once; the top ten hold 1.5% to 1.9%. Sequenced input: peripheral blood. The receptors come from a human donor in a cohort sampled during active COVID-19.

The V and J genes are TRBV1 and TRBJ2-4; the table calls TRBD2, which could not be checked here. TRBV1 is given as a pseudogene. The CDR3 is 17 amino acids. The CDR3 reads CTSGSSGGGWAKNIQYF. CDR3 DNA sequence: TGCACCAGCGGGTCTAGCGGGGGGGGCTGGGCCAAAAACATTCAGTACTTC.

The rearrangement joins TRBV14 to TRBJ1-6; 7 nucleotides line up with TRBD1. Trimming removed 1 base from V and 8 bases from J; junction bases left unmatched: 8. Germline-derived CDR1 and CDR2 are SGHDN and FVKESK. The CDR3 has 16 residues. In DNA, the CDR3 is TGTGCCAGCAGCCAAGGGCTTGGGACAGAATATTCACCCCTCCACTTT. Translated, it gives CASSQGLGTEYSPLHF.

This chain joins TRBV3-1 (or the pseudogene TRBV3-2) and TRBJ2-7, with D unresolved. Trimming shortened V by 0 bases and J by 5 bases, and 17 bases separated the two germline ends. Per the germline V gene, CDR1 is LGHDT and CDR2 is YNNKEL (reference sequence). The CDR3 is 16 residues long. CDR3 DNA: TGTGCCAGCAGCCAAGAAGGAGCCTCCCTATTCGACGAGCAGTACTTC. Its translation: CASSQEGASLFDEQYF.

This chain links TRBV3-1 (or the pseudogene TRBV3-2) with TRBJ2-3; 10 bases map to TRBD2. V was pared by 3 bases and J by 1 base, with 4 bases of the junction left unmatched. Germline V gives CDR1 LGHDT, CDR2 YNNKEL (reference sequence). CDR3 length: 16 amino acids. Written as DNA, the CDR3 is TGTGCCAGCAGCCAGACTAGCGGGTCCGGCACAGATACGCAGTATTTT. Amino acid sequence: CASSQTSGSGTDTQYF.

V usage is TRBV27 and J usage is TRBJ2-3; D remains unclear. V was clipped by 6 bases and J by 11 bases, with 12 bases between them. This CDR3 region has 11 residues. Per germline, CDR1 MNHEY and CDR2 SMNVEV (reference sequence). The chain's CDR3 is CASSQAHRQYF. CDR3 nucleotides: TGTGCCAGCAGCCAAGCACACAGGCAGTATTTT.

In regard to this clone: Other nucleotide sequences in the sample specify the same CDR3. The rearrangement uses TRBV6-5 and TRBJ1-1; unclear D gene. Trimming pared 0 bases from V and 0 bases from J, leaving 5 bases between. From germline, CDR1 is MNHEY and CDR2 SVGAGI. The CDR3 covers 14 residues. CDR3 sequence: CASSYSGVNTEAFF. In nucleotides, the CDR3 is TGTGCCAGCAGTTACTCGGGCGTGAACACTGAAGCTTTCTTT.

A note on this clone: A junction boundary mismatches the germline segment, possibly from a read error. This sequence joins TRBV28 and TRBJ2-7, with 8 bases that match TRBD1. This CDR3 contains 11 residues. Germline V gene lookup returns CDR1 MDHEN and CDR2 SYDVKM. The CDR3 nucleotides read TGTGCCAGCAGTTCCTACAGGGGGGTGAACTTC. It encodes CASSSYRGVNF.

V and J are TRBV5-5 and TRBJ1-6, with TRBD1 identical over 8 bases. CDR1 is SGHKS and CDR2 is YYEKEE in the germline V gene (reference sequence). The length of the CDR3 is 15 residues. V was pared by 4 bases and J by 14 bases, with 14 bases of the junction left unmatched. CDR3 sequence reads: CASSPDRAVMGALHF. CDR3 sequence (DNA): TGTGCCAGCAGCCCGGACAGGGCGGTTATGGGGGCCCTCCACTTT.

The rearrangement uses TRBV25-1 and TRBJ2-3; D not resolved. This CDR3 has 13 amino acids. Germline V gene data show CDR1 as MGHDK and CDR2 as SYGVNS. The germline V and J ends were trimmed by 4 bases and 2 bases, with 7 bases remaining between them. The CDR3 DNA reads TGTGCCAGCAGTGTTCTCCTCACAGATACGCAGTATTTT. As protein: CASSVLLTDTQYF.

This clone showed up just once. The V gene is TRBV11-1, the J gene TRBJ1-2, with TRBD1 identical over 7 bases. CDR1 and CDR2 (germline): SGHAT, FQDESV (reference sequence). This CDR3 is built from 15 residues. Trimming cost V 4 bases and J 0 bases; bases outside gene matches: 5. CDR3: CASSSRQGPNYGYTF. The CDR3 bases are TGTGCCAGCAGCTCCCGACAGGGACCTAACTATGGCTACACCTTC.

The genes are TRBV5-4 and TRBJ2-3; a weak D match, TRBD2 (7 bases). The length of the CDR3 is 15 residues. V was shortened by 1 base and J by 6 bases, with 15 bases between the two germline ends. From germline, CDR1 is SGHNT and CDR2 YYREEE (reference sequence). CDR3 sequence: CASSLFGGLLDTQYF. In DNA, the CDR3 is TGTGCCAGCAGCTTGTTCGGGGGGCTTTTGGATACGCAGTATTTT.

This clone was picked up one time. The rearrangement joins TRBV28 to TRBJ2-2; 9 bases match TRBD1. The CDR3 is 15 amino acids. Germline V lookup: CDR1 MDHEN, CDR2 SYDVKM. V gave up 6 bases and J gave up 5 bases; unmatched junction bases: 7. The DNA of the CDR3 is TGTGCCAGCAGGTCTGACAGGGGGAATACCGGGGAGCTGTTTTTT. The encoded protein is CASRSDRGNTGELFF.

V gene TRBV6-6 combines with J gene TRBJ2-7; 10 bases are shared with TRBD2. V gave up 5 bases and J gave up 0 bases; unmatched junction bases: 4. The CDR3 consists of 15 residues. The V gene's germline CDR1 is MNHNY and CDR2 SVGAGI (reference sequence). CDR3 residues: CASSPTSGPSYEQYF. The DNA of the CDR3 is TGTGCCAGCAGTCCGACTAGCGGGCCCTCCTACGAGCAGTACTTC.

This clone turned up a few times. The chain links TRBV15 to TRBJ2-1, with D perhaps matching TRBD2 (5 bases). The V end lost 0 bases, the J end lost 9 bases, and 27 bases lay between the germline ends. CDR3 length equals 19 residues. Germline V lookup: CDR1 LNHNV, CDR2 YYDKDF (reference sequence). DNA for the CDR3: TGTGCCACCAGCAGAGATCGTCTGCGAGGGCGACCGGGATCGATTGAGCAGTTCTTC. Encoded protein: CATSRDRLRGRPGSIEQFF.

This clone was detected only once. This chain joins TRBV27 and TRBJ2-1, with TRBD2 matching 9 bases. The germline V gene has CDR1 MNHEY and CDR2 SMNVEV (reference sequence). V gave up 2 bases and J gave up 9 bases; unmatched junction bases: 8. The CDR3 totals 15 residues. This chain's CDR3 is CASSLGSSGEGEQFF. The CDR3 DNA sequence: TGTGCCAGCAGTTTAGGTTCTAGCGGGGAGGGTGAGCAGTTCTTC.

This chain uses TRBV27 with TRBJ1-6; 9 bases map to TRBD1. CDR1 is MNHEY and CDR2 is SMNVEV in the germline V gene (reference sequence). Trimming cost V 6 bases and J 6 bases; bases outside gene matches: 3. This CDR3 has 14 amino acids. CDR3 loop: CASSPDRGNSPLHF. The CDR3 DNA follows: TGTGCCAGCAGCCCGGACAGGGGTAATTCACCCCTCCACTTT.

This CDR3 is CASSINRAPGSGYTF. The CDR3, as DNA: TGTGCCAGCAGCATAAACAGGGCTCCGGGGAGCGGCTACACCTTC. The rearrangement uses TRBV11-2 and TRBJ1-2; D possibly corresponds to TRBD1 (6 bases). With 5 bases removed from V and 8 bases from J, the gap between germline ends came to 21 bases. Germline V lookup: CDR1 SGHAT, CDR2 FQNNGV. The CDR3 has 15 residues.

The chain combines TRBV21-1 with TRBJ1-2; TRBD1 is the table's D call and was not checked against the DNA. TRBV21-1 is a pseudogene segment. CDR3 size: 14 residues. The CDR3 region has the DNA TGTGCCAGCAGCAAAAGGCCAGGGAACTATGGCTACACCTTC. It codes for CASSKRPGNYGYTF.

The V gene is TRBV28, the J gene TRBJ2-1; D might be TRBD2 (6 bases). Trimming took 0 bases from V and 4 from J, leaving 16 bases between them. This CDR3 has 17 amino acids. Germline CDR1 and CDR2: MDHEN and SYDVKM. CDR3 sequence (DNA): TGTGCCAGCAGTTTATGGGGGGGAGTAGCGGCTTACAATGAGCAGTTCTTC. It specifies CASSLWGGVAAYNEQFF.

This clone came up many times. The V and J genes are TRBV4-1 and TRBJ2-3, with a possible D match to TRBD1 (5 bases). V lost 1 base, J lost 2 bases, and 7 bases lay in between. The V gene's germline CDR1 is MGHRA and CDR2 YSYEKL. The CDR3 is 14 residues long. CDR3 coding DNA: TGCGCCAGCAGCCAAGGGACATTCACAGATACGCAGTATTTT. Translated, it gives CASSQGTFTDTQYF.

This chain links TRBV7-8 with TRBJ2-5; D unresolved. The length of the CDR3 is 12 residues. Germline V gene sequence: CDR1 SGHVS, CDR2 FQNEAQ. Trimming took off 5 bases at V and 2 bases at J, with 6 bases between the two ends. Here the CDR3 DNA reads TGTGCCAGCAGCCGCCATCAAGAGACCCAGTACTTC. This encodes CASSRHQETQYF.